This TCR beta chain was documented in a study of T cells after yellow fever vaccination. By 5'RACE template switching, TCR cDNA was produced, with a universal primer site and UMIs added in the process. MiXCR, run by TCRdb on the 5' RACE reads, gives a single entry per CDR3 protein. The data hold approximately 300,000 distinct CDR3 sequences, with around 6.8% observed a single time. The CDR3 is made up of 18 amino acids. V lost 2 bases and J 1 base, leaving 21 bases between the germline ends. Germline-derived CDR1 and CDR2 are SGHKS and YYEKEE (reference sequence). Sample: PBMCs, taken more than 35 days after the first yellow fever vaccination. This TCR was recovered from a man younger than 35 who received the YFV17D yellow fever vaccine. The rearrangement links TRBV5-5 to TRBJ2-5; possibly TRBD1 for D (5 bases). The chain's CDR3 is CASSFNPLTGVLQETQYF. The CDR3 DNA is TGTGCCAGCAGCTTTAATCCTCTAACAGGAGTCCTCCAAGAGACCCAGTACTTC. The full variable domain, with the rest looked up from reference TRBV5-5 and TRBJ2-5, is DAGVTQSPTHLIKTRGQQVTLRCSPISGHKSVSWYQQVLGQGPQFIFQYYEKEERGRGNFPDRFSARQFPNYSSELNVNALLLGDSALYLCASSFNPLTGVLQETQYFGPGTRLLVL.